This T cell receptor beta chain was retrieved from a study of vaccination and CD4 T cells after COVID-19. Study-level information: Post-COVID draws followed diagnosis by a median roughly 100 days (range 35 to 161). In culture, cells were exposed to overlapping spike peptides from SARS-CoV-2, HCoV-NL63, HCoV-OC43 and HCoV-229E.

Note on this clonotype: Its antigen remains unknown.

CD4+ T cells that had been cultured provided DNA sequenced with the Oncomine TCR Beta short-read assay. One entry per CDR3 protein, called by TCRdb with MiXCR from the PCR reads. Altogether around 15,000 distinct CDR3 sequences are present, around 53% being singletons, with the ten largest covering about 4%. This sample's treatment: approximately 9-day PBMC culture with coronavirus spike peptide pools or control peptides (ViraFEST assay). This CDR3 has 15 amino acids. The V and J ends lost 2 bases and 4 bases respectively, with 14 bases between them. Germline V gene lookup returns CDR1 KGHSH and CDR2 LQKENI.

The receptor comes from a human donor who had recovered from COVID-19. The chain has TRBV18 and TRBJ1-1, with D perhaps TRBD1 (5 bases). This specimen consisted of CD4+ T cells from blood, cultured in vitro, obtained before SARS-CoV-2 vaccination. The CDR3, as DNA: TGTGCCAGCTCACCAGGGGGGGAGGGAGGCACTGAAGCTTTCTTT. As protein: CASSPGGEGGTEAFF.